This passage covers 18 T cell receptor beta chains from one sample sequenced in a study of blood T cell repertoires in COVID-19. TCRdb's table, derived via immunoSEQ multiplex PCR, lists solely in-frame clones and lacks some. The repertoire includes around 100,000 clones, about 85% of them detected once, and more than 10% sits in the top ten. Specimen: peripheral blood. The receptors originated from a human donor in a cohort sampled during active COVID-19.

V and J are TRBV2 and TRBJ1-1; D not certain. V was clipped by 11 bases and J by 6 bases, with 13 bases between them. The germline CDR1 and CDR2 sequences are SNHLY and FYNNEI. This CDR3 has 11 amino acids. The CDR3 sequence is CASQNPAEAFF. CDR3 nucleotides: TGTGCCTCCCAGAATCCCGCTGAAGCTTTCTTT.

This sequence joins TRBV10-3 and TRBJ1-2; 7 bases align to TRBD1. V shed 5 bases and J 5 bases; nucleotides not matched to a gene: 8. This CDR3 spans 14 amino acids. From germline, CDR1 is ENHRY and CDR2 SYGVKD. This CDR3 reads CAISSTGIGYGYTF. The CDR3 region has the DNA TGTGCCATCAGTTCGACAGGGATAGGGTATGGCTACACCTTC.

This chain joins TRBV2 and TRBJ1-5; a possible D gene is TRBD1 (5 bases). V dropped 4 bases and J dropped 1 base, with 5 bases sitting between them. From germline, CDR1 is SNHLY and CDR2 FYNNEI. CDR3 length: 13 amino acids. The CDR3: CASSAGSNQPQHF. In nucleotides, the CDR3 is TGTGCCAGCAGTGCAGGGAGCAATCAGCCCCAGCATTTT.

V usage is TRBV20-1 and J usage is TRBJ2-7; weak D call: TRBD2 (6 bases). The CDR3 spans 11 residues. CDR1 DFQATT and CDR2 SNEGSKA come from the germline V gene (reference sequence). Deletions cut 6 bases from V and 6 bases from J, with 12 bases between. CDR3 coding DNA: TGCAGTGCACGTCGGGGGATCGAGCAGTACTTC. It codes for CSARRGIEQYF.

The CDR3 reads CASSPVDTQYF. CDR3 DNA sequence: TGTGCCAGCAGCCCTGTAGATACGCAGTATTTT. The chain carries TRBV12-3 or TRBV12-4 and TRBJ2-3; no reliable D call. V lost 6 bases and J 5 bases, leaving 6 bases between the germline ends. This CDR3 is 11 amino acids long.

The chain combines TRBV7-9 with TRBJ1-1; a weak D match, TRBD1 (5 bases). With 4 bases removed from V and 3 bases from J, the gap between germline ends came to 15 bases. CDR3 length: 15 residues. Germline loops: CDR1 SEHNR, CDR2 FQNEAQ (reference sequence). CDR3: CASSSRGIRDTEAFF. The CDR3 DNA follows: TGTGCCAGCAGCTCCCGGGGGATTCGGGACACTGAAGCTTTCTTT.

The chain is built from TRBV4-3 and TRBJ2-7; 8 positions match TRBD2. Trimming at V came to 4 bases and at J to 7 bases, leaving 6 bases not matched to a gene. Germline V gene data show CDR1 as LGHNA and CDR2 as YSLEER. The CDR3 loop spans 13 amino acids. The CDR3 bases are TGCGCCAGCAGCCTAAAACGGGGGGGTGAGCAGTACTTC. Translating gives CASSLKRGGEQYF.

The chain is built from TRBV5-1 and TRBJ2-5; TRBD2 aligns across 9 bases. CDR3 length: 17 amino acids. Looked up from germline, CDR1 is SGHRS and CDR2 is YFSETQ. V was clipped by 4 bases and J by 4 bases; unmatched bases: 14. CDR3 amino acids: CASSPIGLRGGGETQYF. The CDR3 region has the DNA TGCGCCAGCAGCCCCATCGGACTGCGGGGGGGAGGAGAGACCCAGTACTTC. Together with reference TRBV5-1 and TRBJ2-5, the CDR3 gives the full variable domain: KAGVTQTPRYLIKTRGQQVTLSCSPISGHRSVSWYQQTPGQGLQFLFEYFSETQRNKGNFPGRFSGRQFSNSRSEMNVSTLELGDSALYLCASSPIGLRGGGETQYFGPGTRLLVL.

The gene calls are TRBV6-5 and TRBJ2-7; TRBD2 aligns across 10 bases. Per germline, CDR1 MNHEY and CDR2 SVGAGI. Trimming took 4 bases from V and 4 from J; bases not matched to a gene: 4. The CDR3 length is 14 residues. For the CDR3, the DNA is TGTGCCAGCAGTTCCCTAGCGGGAGCTTACGAGCAGTACTTC. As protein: CASSSLAGAYEQYF.

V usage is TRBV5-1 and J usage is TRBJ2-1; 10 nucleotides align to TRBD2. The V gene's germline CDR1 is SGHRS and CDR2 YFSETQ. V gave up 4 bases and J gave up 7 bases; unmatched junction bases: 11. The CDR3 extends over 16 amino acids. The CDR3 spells CASSPSISGGANEQFF. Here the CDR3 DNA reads TGCGCCAGCAGCCCAAGCATCAGCGGGGGGGCGAATGAGCAGTTCTTC. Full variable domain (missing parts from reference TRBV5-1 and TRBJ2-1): KAGVTQTPRYLIKTRGQQVTLSCSPISGHRSVSWYQQTPGQGLQFLFEYFSETQRNKGNFPGRFSGRQFSNSRSEMNVSTLELGDSALYLCASSPSISGGANEQFFGPGTRLTVL.

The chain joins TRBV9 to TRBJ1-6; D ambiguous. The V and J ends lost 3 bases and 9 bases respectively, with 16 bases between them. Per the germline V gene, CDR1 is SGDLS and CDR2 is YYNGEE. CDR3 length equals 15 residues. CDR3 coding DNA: TGTGCCAGCAGCGAAGGACGGGGTTGGGGTTCACCCCTCCACTTT. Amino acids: CASSEGRGWGSPLHF.

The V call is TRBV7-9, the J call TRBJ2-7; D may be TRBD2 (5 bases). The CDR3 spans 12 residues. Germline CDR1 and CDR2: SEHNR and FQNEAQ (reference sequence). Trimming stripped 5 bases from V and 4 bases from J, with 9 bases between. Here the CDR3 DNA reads TGTGCCAGCAGCGGCCCGGGGTACGAGCAGTACTTC. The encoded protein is CASSGPGYEQYF.

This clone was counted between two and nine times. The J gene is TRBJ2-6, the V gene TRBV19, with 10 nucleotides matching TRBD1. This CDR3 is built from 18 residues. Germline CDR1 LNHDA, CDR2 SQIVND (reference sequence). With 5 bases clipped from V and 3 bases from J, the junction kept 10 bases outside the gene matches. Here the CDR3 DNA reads TGTGCCAGTAGTCCCCTTCCGGGACAGGGGAATGGGGCCAACGTCCTGACTTTC. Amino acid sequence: CASSPLPGQGNGANVLTF.

This CDR3 reads CASSSSSGGYSYNEQFF. The DNA for the CDR3 is TGCGCCAGCAGCTCTAGCAGCGGGGGGTACTCCTACAATGAGCAGTTCTTC. The chain combines TRBV4-3 with TRBJ2-1, with TRBD2 identical over 9 bases. This CDR3 is built from 17 residues. Germline V CDR1 and CDR2: LGHNA, YSLEER. The V segment lost 5 bases and the J segment 0 bases; nucleotides outside the gene matches: 8.

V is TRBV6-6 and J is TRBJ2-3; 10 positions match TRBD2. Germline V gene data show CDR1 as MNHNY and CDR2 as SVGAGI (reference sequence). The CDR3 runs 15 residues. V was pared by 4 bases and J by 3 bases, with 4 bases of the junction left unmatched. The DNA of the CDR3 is TGTGCCAGCAGTTCAGCGGGAGGGTGGACAGATACGCAGTATTTT. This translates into CASSSAGGWTDTQYF.

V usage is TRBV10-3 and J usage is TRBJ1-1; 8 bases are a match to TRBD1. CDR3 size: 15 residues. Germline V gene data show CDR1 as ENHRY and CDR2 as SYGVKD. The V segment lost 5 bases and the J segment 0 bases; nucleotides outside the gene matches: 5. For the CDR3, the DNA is TGTGCCATCAGTCAGGGGGCCCCACTGAACACTGAAGCTTTCTTT. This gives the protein CAISQGAPLNTEAFF.

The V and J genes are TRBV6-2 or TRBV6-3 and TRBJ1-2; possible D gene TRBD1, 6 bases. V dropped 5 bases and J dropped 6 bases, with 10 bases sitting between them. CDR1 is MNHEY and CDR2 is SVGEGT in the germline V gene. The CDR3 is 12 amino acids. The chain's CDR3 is CASSDRTHGYTF. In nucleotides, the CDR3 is TGTGCCAGCAGTGACAGGACACATGGCTACACCTTC.

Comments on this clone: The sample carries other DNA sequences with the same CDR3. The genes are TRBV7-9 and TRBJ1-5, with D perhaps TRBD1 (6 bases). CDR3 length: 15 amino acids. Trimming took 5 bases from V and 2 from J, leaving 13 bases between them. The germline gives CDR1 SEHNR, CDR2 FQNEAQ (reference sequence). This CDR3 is CASSPQGGGNQPQHF. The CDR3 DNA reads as TGTGCCAGCAGCCCCCAAGGGGGAGGCAATCAGCCCCAGCATTTT.